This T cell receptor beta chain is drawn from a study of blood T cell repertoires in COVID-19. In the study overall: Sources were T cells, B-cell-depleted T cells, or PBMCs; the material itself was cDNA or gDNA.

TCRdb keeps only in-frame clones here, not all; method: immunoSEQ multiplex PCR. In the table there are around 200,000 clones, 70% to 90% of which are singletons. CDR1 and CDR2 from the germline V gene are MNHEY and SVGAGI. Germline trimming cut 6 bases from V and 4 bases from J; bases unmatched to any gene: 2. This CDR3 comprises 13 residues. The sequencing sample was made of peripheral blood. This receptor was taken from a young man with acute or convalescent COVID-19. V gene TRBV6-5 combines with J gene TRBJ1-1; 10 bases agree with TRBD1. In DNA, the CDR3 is TGTGCCAGCAGCGGGACAGGGGTCACTGAAGCTTTCTTT. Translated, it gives CASSGTGVTEAFF.